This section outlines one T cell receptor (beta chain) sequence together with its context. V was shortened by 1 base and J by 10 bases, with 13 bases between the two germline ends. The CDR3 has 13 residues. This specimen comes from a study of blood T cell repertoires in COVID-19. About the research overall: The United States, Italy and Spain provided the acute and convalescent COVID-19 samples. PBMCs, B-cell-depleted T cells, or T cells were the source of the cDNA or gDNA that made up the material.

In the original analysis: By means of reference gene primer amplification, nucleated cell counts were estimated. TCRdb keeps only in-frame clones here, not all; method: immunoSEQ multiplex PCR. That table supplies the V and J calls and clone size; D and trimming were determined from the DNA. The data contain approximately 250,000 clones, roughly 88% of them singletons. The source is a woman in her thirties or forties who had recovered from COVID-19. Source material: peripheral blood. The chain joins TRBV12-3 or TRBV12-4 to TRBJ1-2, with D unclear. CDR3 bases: TGTGCCAGCAGTTTAGATTCCGACTACTTCTACACCTTC. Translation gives CASSLDSDYFYTF.